Shown below are 9 T cell receptor beta chains from a single sample sequenced in a study of blood T cell repertoires in COVID-19. Sequencing used immunoSEQ multiplex PCR; TCRdb keeps in-frame clones, though not all of them. The sample holds tens of thousands of clones, roughly four fifths seen once. Sequenced material: peripheral blood. The receptors shown here come from a man aged 55 to 69 with active COVID-19.

J is TRBJ1-1 and V is TRBV4-1; D gene unclear. The germline V gene has CDR1 MGHRA and CDR2 YSYEKL. The CDR3 runs 15 residues. V was pared by 6 bases and J by 0 bases, with 14 bases between. In DNA, the CDR3 is TGCGCCAGCAGAGGGAGCCCATTTATGAACACTGAAGCTTTCTTT. It specifies CASRGSPFMNTEAFF.

The rearrangement uses TRBV3-1 (or the pseudogene TRBV3-2) and TRBJ2-2; 8 nucleotides align to TRBD1. The trim removed 9 bases at V and 3 bases at J, leaving 6 bases unmatched. Germline CDR1 is LGHDT and CDR2 is YNNKEL (reference sequence). CDR3 length: 14 residues. DNA for the CDR3: TGTGCCAGTAACAGGGGGACGGACACCGGGGAGCTGTTTTTT. It specifies CASNRGTDTGELFF.

The J gene is TRBJ2-1, the V gene TRBV4-1; a possible D gene is TRBD2 (6 bases). Per the germline V gene, CDR1 is MGHRA and CDR2 is YSYEKL. The CDR3 sequence is 16 residues long. V was trimmed by 0 bases and J by 3 bases, leaving 12 bases between them. CDR3 sequence: CASSQDRRGDYNEQFF. CDR3 DNA: TGCGCCAGCAGCCAAGATAGGCGGGGAGACTACAATGAGCAGTTCTTC.

This clone was recorded only once. The CDR3 region has the DNA TGTGCCAGCAGAGAGGGGGGACAGGGAGGACGGACACCCCTCCACTTT. Translation: CASREGGQGGRTPLHF. The chain joins TRBV28 to TRBJ1-6, with 9 bases fitting TRBD1. Germline values: CDR1 MDHEN, CDR2 SYDVKM. The CDR3 extends over 16 amino acids. V was clipped by 6 bases and J by 11 bases; unmatched bases: 14. The whole variable domain, remainder taken from reference TRBV28 and TRBJ1-6, is DVKVTQSSRYLVKRTGEKVFLECVQDMDHENMFWYRQDPGLGLRLIYFSYDVKMKEKGDIPEGYSVSREKKERFSLILESASTNQTSMYLCASREGGQGGRTPLHFGNGTRLTVT.

The CDR3 DNA reads TGTGCCAGCAGTTTATCGGTCGGGTCCTACGAGCAGTACTTC. As protein: CASSLSVGSYEQYF. This chain joins TRBV27 and TRBJ2-7; no firm D call. Germline loops: CDR1 MNHEY, CDR2 SMNVEV (reference sequence). The ends were cut back, 0 bases at V and 1 base at J, with 7 bases in the middle. The CDR3 contains 14 residues.

The rearrangement joins TRBV6-2 or TRBV6-3 to TRBJ1-1; perhaps TRBD1 as D (5 bases). Germline V lookup: CDR1 MNHEY, CDR2 SVGEGT. The ends were cut back, 5 bases at V and 10 bases at J, with 20 bases in the middle. CDR3 length equals 14 residues. The CDR3 DNA reads as TGTGCCAGCAGTCCCCCCCCCTACAGGTATCCAGCTTTCTTT. As protein: CASSPPPYRYPAFF.

A few counts support this clone. This sequence joins TRBV6-5 and TRBJ1-5, with D perhaps TRBD1 (5 bases). V was clipped by 4 bases and J by 6 bases, with 10 bases between them. The length of the CDR3 is 13 residues. CDR1 is MNHEY and CDR2 is SVGAGI in the germline V gene. CDR3 sequence (DNA): TGTGCCAGCAGTTTGCAGGGAGGTCAGCCCCAGCATTTT. This gives the protein CASSLQGGQPQHF.

This chain connects TRBV9 to TRBJ2-7, with unresolved D. V dropped 4 bases and J dropped 2 bases, with 7 bases sitting between them. Per germline, CDR1 SGDLS and CDR2 YYNGEE. The CDR3 is 12 amino acids. The chain's CDR3 is CASSPQTYEQYF. The CDR3 coding sequence is TGTGCCAGCAGCCCTCAGACCTACGAGCAGTACTTC.

V gene TRBV5-5 combines with J gene TRBJ2-1; the match to TRBD1 covers 7 bases. This CDR3 comprises 15 residues. Trimming took 4 bases from V and 0 from J; bases not matched to a gene: 4. Germline V gives CDR1 SGHKS, CDR2 YYEKEE (reference sequence). The CDR3 nucleotides are TGTGCCAGCAGCGCGACAGGGAGCTCCTACAATGAGCAGTTCTTC. Protein: CASSATGSSYNEQFF.